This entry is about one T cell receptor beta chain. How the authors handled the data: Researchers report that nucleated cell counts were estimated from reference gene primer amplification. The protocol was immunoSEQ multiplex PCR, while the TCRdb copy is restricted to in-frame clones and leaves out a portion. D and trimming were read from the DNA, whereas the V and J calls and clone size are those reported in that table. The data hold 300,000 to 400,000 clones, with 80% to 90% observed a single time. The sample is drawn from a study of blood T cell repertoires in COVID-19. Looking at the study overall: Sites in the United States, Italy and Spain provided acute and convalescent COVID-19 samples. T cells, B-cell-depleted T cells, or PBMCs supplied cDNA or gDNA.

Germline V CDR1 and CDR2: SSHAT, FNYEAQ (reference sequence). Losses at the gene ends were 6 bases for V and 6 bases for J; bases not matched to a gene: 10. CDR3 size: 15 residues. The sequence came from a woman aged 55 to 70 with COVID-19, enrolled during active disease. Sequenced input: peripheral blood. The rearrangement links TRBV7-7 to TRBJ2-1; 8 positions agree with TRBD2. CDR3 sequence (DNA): TGTGCCAGCAGTTGGGGTAGCGGGGTGGGCAATGAGCAGTTCTTC. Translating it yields CASSWGSGVGNEQFF.